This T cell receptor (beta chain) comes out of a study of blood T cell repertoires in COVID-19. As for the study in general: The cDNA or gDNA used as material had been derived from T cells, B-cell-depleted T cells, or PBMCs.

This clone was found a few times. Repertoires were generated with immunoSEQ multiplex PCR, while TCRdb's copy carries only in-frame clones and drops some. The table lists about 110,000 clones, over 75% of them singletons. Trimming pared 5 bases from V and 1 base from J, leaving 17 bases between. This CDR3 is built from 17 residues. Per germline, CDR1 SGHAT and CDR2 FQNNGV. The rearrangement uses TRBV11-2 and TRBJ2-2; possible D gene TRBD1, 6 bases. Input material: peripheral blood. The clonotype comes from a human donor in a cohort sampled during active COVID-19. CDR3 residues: CASSQRIPGQNTGELFF. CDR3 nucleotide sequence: TGTGCCAGCAGCCAGAGGATTCCGGGACAGAACACCGGGGAGCTGTTTTTT.